The 27 T cell receptor beta chains presented below share a single source sample, sequenced in a study of metastatic and nonmetastatic thyroid tumors. TCRdb ran MiXCR on the PCR reads. Of about 32,000 clones in the sample, around 33% were seen once. No patient had received any treatment before thyroid surgery. Sequenced material: tumor tissue. The origin of the receptors is a female donor with papillary thyroid cancer or a benign thyroid nodule (not recorded which). Some clones in this sample may be carry-over from other donors' samples.

This clone has ten or more counts. J is TRBJ1-2 and V is TRBV28; TRBD1 agrees at 8 bases. V trimming: 3 bases; J trimming: 4 bases; junction bases outside the gene matches: 1. This CDR3 has 13 residues. Per the germline V gene, CDR1 is MDHEN and CDR2 is SYDVKM. As DNA, the CDR3 is TGTGCCAGCAGTTTCAGGGGGCTCTATGGCTACACCTTC. Protein sequence: CASSFRGLYGYTF.

This clone was seen only a few times. As DNA, the CDR3 is TGTGCCAGCAGTGAACAGGGGGCGCATCAGCCCCAGCATTTT. Translated, it gives CASSEQGAHQPQHF. V gene TRBV6-1 combines with J gene TRBJ1-5, with TRBD1 matching over 8 bases. V lost 2 bases to trimming and J lost 5 bases; unmatched junction nucleotides: 2. This CDR3 spans 14 amino acids. The germline V gene encodes CDR1 MNHNS and CDR2 SASEGT.

J is TRBJ2-2 and V is TRBV5-1, with 14 positions matching TRBD2. Losses at the gene ends were 4 bases for V and 4 bases for J; bases not matched to a gene: 6. The CDR3 is made up of 17 amino acids. CDR1 and CDR2 (germline): SGHRS, YFSETQ. The CDR3 spells CASSLGLAGASTGELFF. DNA of the CDR3: TGCGCCAGCAGCCTGGGACTAGCGGGAGCGAGCACCGGGGAGCTGTTTTTT. Full variable domain (rest looked up from reference TRBV5-1 and TRBJ2-2): KAGVTQTPRYLIKTRGQQVTLSCSPISGHRSVSWYQQTPGQGLQFLFEYFSETQRNKGNFPGRFSGRQFSNSRSEMNVSTLELGDSALYLCASSLGLAGASTGELFFGEGSRLTVL.

This sequence joins TRBV3-1 and TRBJ1-2; TRBD1 matches at 10 bases. Germline trimming cut 2 bases from V and 4 bases from J; bases unmatched to any gene: 7. Germline V lookup: CDR1 LGHDT, CDR2 YNNKEL (reference sequence). The CDR3 is 16 residues long. For the CDR3, the DNA is TGTGCCAGCAGCCAACGTCGGACAGGGGGTGGCTATGGCTACACCTTC. Its translation: CASSQRRTGGGYGYTF.

The chain employs TRBV5-1 and TRBJ2-7; the D gene is possibly TRBD2 (7 bases). The V gene lost 2 bases and the J gene lost 2 bases, with 11 bases spanning the gap. CDR1 is SGHRS and CDR2 is YFSETQ in the germline V gene. The CDR3 spans 14 residues. The CDR3 reads CASSFGGRTYEQYF. Here the CDR3 DNA reads TGCGCCAGCAGCTTCGGGGGGCGCACCTACGAGCAGTACTTC.

The table lists this clone with a few counts. CDR3 sequence (DNA): TGTGCCAGCAGTTACTCGATAAGCTCCTACAATGAGCAGTTCTTC. Residues: CASSYSISSYNEQFF. The V gene is TRBV6-6, the J gene TRBJ2-1; the D is unclear. CDR1 and CDR2 (germline): MNHNY, SVGAGI (reference sequence). CDR3 length: 15 amino acids. Trimming removed 0 bases at V and 0 bases at J, with 6 bases between.

With respect to this clone: One junction end does not reproduce the germline sequence, and a read error may be involved. V gene TRBV4-1 combines with J gene TRBJ2-3; 7 bases map to TRBD1. From germline, CDR1 is MGHRA and CDR2 YSYEKL. The CDR3 contains 17 residues. CDR3 sequence (DNA): TGCGCCAGCAGCCAAGATCCGAGGACAGGAAGCACGGATACGCAGTATTTT. This sequence encodes CASSQDPRTGSTDTQYF.

This clone was detected only a few times. This sequence joins TRBV20-1 and TRBJ2-7; D assignment may be TRBD1 or TRBD2 (5 bases each). CDR1 is DFQATT and CDR2 is SNEGSKA in the germline V gene (reference sequence). V was trimmed by 7 bases and J by 5 bases, leaving 18 bases between them. This CDR3 has 13 amino acids. In nucleotides, the CDR3 is TGCAGTGTAGAGAGGGGCTATGGGCACGAGCAGTACTTC. Translation: CSVERGYGHEQYF.

In this sample, this clone turned up a few times. The chain joins TRBV11-2 to TRBJ1-2; D is uncertain. The germline CDR1 and CDR2 sequences are SGHAT and FQNNGV. V lost 1 base to trimming and J lost 2 bases, with 11 bases between them. The CDR3 sequence is 15 residues long. The CDR3 spells CASSLVRSVNYGYTF. In nucleotides, the CDR3 is TGTGCCAGCAGCTTAGTTAGGTCAGTCAACTATGGCTACACCTTC.

Only a few counts were recorded for this clone. This rearrangement joins TRBV5-1 to TRBJ1-4; 8 bases match TRBD1. The germline gives CDR1 SGHRS, CDR2 YFSETQ. The CDR3 extends over 14 amino acids. Germline trimming cut 4 bases from V and 8 bases from J; bases unmatched to any gene: 7. Here the CDR3 reads CASSPTGVGEKLFF. The CDR3 DNA is TGCGCCAGCAGCCCGACAGGGGTAGGGGAAAAACTGTTTTTT.

The chain joins TRBV20-1 to TRBJ1-1; D not resolved. The CDR3 is made up of 13 amino acids. Per germline, CDR1 DFQATT and CDR2 SNEGSKA (reference sequence). The V gene lost 1 base and the J gene lost 7 bases, with 13 bases spanning the gap. CDR3 DNA: TGCAGTGCTAGAGGGTCCGGGTCCGGTGAAGCTTTCTTT. Amino acids: CSARGSGSGEAFF.

V is TRBV11-2 and J is TRBJ2-3; 11 bases are shared with TRBD2. Germline-derived CDR1 and CDR2 are SGHAT and FQNNGV. V dropped 5 bases and J dropped 2; count of bases not matched to a gene: 9. This CDR3 is 17 amino acids long. The chain's CDR3 is CASSKRRLAGTTDTQYF. The CDR3 nucleotides read TGTGCCAGCAGCAAGAGAAGACTAGCGGGAACCACAGATACGCAGTATTTT.

This rearrangement joins TRBV20-1 to TRBJ2-2, with TRBD2 matching over 7 bases. The CDR3 covers 14 residues. The ends lost 6 bases at V and 6 bases at J; junction bases unmatched: 10. Germline-derived CDR1 and CDR2 are DFQATT and SNEGSKA (reference sequence). The CDR3 coding sequence is TGCAGTGCCACGTTTGCGGGAGTTTCCGGGGAGCTGTTTTTT. Protein sequence: CSATFAGVSGELFF.

V is TRBV12-3 or TRBV12-4 and J is TRBJ2-1; D gene uncertain. V was pared by 6 bases and J by 15 bases, with 18 bases between. The CDR3 contains 12 residues. The CDR3 here is CASSQVEARLFF. CDR3 sequence (DNA): TGTGCCAGCAGCCAAGTAGAGGCCCGACTGTTCTTC.

This clone was counted only a few times. The rearrangement uses TRBV28 and TRBJ2-5; 7 positions match TRBD2. Germline V gene sequence: CDR1 MDHEN, CDR2 SYDVKM. The CDR3 length is 16 residues. V lost 5 bases to trimming and J lost 6 bases; unmatched junction nucleotides: 15. CDR3 nucleotide sequence: TGTGCCAGCAGTCTAACTAGCGCCCGGGGGAGGAAGACCCAGTACTTC. Its protein product is CASSLTSARGRKTQYF. Full variable domain (missing parts from reference TRBV28 and TRBJ2-5): DVKVTQSSRYLVKRTGEKVFLECVQDMDHENMFWYRQDPGLGLRLIYFSYDVKMKEKGDIPEGYSVSREKKERFSLILESASTNQTSMYLCASSLTSARGRKTQYFGPGTRLLVL.

This clone has just a few counts. The gene calls are TRBV6-1 and TRBJ1-5; D ambiguous. Per germline, CDR1 MNHNS and CDR2 SASEGT. V lost 3 bases and J 5 bases, leaving 17 bases between the germline ends. The CDR3 extends over 16 amino acids. The CDR3 nucleotides are TGTGCCAGCAGTGATTGGTCGGGGTTGGCAGATCAGCCCCAGCATTTT. The encoded protein is CASSDWSGLADQPQHF.

The V gene is TRBV11-2, the J gene TRBJ2-2; weak D call: TRBD2 (6 bases). This CDR3 contains 14 residues. V was cut by 1 base and J by 4 bases, with 7 bases left in between. Germline V CDR1 and CDR2: SGHAT, FQNNGV. The CDR3 loop is CASSLGDFTGELFF. The CDR3 nucleotides read TGTGCCAGCAGCTTAGGGGACTTCACCGGGGAGCTGTTTTTT.

The gene calls are TRBV6-1 and TRBJ2-7; TRBD1 agrees at 7 bases. The CDR3 spans 12 residues. Germline-derived CDR1 and CDR2 are MNHNS and SASEGT. The V gene end was trimmed by 4 bases and the J gene end by 3 bases; junction bases not matched to a gene: 0. The CDR3, as DNA: TGTGCCAGCAGTGGGGACAGCTACGAGCAGTACTTC. Translating gives CASSGDSYEQYF.

This clone was found a few times. J is TRBJ2-1 and V is TRBV15; a weak D match, TRBD1 (6 bases). Germline CDR1 LNHNV, CDR2 YYDKDF (reference sequence). The V gene lost 8 bases and the J gene lost 0 bases, with 11 bases spanning the gap. This CDR3 has 14 amino acids. Written as DNA, the CDR3 is TGTGCCACCTGGGACACTAGCTCCTACAATGAGCAGTTCTTC. It translates to CATWDTSSYNEQFF.

The chain combines TRBV6-4 with TRBJ2-1, with D perhaps matching TRBD1 (6 bases). Germline-derived CDR1 and CDR2 are MRHNA and SNTAGT. This CDR3 contains 16 residues. V shed 6 bases and J shed 1 base, with 16 bases lying between them. The CDR3 protein is CASRGDRRPSYNEQFF. The CDR3, as DNA: TGTGCCAGCAGGGGAGACAGGCGACCTTCCTACAATGAGCAGTTCTTC.

This clone turned up a few times. V gene TRBV12-3 or TRBV12-4 combines with J gene TRBJ1-1, with D unclear. V dropped 8 bases and J dropped 0 bases, with 13 bases sitting between them. CDR3 length equals 14 residues. The CDR3 here is CASCPASMNTEAFF. The CDR3 region has the DNA TGTGCCAGCTGCCCTGCGAGCATGAACACTGAAGCTTTCTTT.

This chain uses TRBV5-1 with TRBJ1-3; 8 bases align to TRBD1. The trim removed 0 bases at V and 0 bases at J, leaving 5 bases unmatched. The length of the CDR3 is 17 residues. Per germline, CDR1 SGHRS and CDR2 YFSETQ. The CDR3 is CASSLVAGQVSGNTIYF. The CDR3 DNA sequence: TGCGCCAGCAGCTTGGTAGCGGGACAGGTCTCTGGAAACACCATATATTTT.

The gene calls are TRBV11-3 and TRBJ1-3, with 10 bases aligning to TRBD1. Germline V gives CDR1 SGHNT, CDR2 YENEEA. The CDR3 sequence is 14 residues long. V trimming: 3 bases; J trimming: 9 bases; junction bases outside the gene matches: 5. The CDR3 DNA reads TGTGCCAGCAGCTTTGGGACAGGGGATTTCACCATATATTTT. It translates to CASSFGTGDFTIYF.

V usage is TRBV7-8 and J usage is TRBJ1-1, with D hard to call. The V end was cut by 4 bases, the J end by 0 bases, with 9 bases between. CDR3 length equals 14 residues. Germline V CDR1 and CDR2: SGHVS, FQNEAQ. Written as DNA, the CDR3 is TGTGCCAGCAGCTACTCGACGGTGAACACTGAAGCTTTCTTT. It encodes CASSYSTVNTEAFF.

This clone was counted only a few times. Additional DNA sequences in this sample encode the identical CDR3. The gene calls are TRBV6-4 and TRBJ2-2, with 8 bases matching TRBD2. Trimming cost V 2 bases and J 8 bases; bases outside gene matches: 10. CDR1 MRHNA and CDR2 SNTAGT come from the germline V gene. This CDR3 is built from 16 residues. CDR3 nucleotide sequence: TGTGCCAGCAGTGACGGGGCGGGAGGACCCACAGGGGAGCTGTTTTTT. Amino acid sequence: CASSDGAGGPTGELFF.

This clone was seen only a few times. The genes are TRBV11-2 and TRBJ2-3; D perhaps matches TRBD2 (6 bases). V lost 1 base, J lost 2 bases, and 13 bases lay in between. The CDR3 is 16 residues long. Looked up from germline, CDR1 is SGHAT and CDR2 is FQNNGV. The CDR3 spells CASSLGASETTDTQYF. Written as DNA, the CDR3 is TGTGCCAGCAGCTTAGGGGCTAGCGAAACCACAGATACGCAGTATTTT.

This chain links TRBV6-1 with TRBJ2-1, with TRBD2 as a possible D gene (6 bases). This CDR3 has 16 residues. The V end lost 7 bases, the J end lost 7 bases, and 23 bases lay between the germline ends. The germline CDR1 and CDR2 sequences are MNHNS and SASEGT. CDR3 bases: TGTGCCAGCATACCCATCGGGGGAGCGGTAGGGAATGAGCAGTTCTTC. Residues: CASIPIGGAVGNEQFF.